A selection of T cell receptor beta chains follows, all from one sample in a study of blood T cell repertoires in COVID-19. Sequenced by immunoSEQ multiplex PCR; TCRdb stores in-frame clones only, minus some. The sample lists about 200,000 clones, 70% to 85% occurring once. Sample: peripheral blood. The receptors were gathered from a human donor in a cohort sampled during active COVID-19. Both conserved end residues are part of each CDR3. A D gene is named only where the DNA matches it firmly. A clone size is listed for some rows: how often the clone was seen (once, few, many), or a class if it is expanded.

TRBJ2-5 TRBV24-1 . TRBD1 CATSPTPGTEAETQYF TGTGCCACCAGTCCCACGCCCGGGACAGAGGCAGAGACCCAGTACTTC
TRBJ2-3 TRBV27 . TRBD2 CASSPVGRGRNTDTQYF TGTGCCAGCAGTCCGGTGGGCCGCGGGAGGAACACAGATACGCAGTATTTT
TRBJ2-7 TRBV11-2 few . CASSARRTEIPQQYF TGTGCCAGCAGCGCCCGTCGGACTGAAATCCCTCAGCAGTACTTC
TRBJ2-3 TRBV19 . . CASSNGGVGGTDTQYF TGTGCCAGTAGTAACGGCGGGGTGGGTGGCACAGATACGCAGTATTTT
TRBJ2-7 TRBV10-3 . . CAISEGTYEQYF TGTGCCATCAGTGAAGGGACATACGAGCAGTACTTC
TRBJ1-5 TRBV6-1 once . CASSEDGVQPQHF TGTGCCAGCAGTGAAGACGGTGTTCAGCCCCAGCATTTT
TRBJ2-7 TRBV7-9 . . CASSLVAGASYEQYF TGTGCCAGCAGCTTAGTCGCAGGGGCCAGCTACGAGCAGTACTTC
TRBJ2-5 TRBV7-8 . . CASSLLHSPLIVETQYF TGTGCCAGCAGCTTACTCCACAGTCCCCTGATAGTAGAGACCCAGTACTTC
TRBJ2-7 TRBV28 . . CASKRVFSYEQYF TGTGCCAGCAAACGGGTCTTCTCCTACGAGCAGTACTTC
TRBJ2-7 TRBV6-6 . TRBD1 CASSQRGQGSSEQYF TGTGCCAGCAGCCAAAGAGGACAGGGCAGCTCCGAGCAGTACTTC
TRBJ2-2 TRBV18 . TRBD2 CASSPGLAAFTGELFF TGTGCCAGCTCACCAGGGCTAGCGGCCTTCACCGGGGAGCTGTTTTTT
TRBJ2-7 TRBV28 . TRBD1 CASSLLQGKAEQYF TGTGCCAGCAGTTTATTACAGGGGAAGGCCGAGCAGTACTTC
TRBJ2-1 TRBV4-1 . TRBD2 CASSQPGTSGMNEQFF TGCGCCAGCAGCCAACCCGGGACTAGCGGGATGAATGAGCAGTTCTTC
TRBJ1-2 TRBV5-1 . . CASRPGLTNYGYTF TGCGCCAGCAGACCGGGTCTGACTAACTATGGCTACACCTTC
TRBJ2-1 TRBV6-5 . . CASTAYNEQFF TGTGCCAGCACCGCCTACAATGAGCAGTTCTTC
TRBJ2-5 TRBV11-2 . . CASSLGGSRETQYF TGTGCCAGCAGCTTAGGAGGGTCTCGGGAGACCCAGTACTTC
TRBJ2-5 TRBV28 . TRBD2 CASSFRGRAGETQYF TGTGCCAGCAGTTTTCGGGGGAGGGCCGGAGAGACCCAGTACTTC
TRBJ2-5 TRBV6-1 . . CASSAGTPMYQETQYF TGTGCCAGCAGTGCAGGGACACCTATGTACCAAGAGACCCAGTACTTC
TRBJ2-7 TRBV7-6 . TRBD1 CASSPGTTRQGVGYEQYF TGTGCCAGCAGCCCGGGGACCACCCGACAGGGGGTAGGCTACGAGCAGTACTTC
TRBJ2-7 TRBV11-1 . . CASSLETGAYEQYF TGTGCCAGCAGCTTGGAGACAGGAGCCTACGAGCAGTACTTC
TRBJ2-2 TRBV3-1/TRBV3-2 . TRBD2 CASSQDSGGRGRNTGELFF TGTGCCAGCAGCCAAGATTCGGGCGGGAGGGGAAGGAACACCGGGGAGCTGTTTTTT
TRBJ1-2 TRBV28 . TRBD1 CASSLPGTDHYGYTF TGTGCCAGCAGCCTACCAGGGACAGACCATTATGGCTACACCTTC
TRBJ1-5 TRBV6-1 . . CASSEFGGVGQPQHF TGTGCCAGCAGTGAATTCGGGGGGGTGGGTCAGCCCCAGCATTTT
TRBJ2-7 TRBV7-9 . . CASSSGLSNEQYF TGTGCCAGTTCTTCAGGGTTAAGCAACGAGCAGTACTTC
TRBJ1-1 TRBV20-1 . . CSASYYTEAFF TGCAGTGCTTCCTATTACACTGAAGCTTTCTTT
TRBJ2-2 TRBV23-1 . . CASSQSKGGYGGELFF TGCGCCAGCAGTCAATCCAAAGGGGGTTACGGCGGGGAGCTGTTTTTT
TRBJ1-6 TRBV7-8 . . CASSLGQASPLHF TGTGCCAGCAGCTTAGGACAGGCTTCACCCCTCCACTTT
TRBJ2-3 TRBV5-4 . . CASSFVRESDTQYF TGTGCCAGCAGCTTCGTCCGGGAGTCAGATACGCAGTATTTT
TRBJ1-4 TRBV28 . . CASSSSGSTNEKLFF TGTGCCAGCAGTTCCTCAGGTTCCACTAATGAAAAACTGTTTTTT
TRBJ2-7 TRBV7-9 . . CASSLQSGPTGQYF TGTGCCAGCAGCTTGCAGTCAGGGCCCACGGGGCAGTACTTC
TRBJ1-2 TRBV9 . . CASSPGWASRDYGYTF TGTGCCAGCAGCCCAGGGTGGGCCTCTAGGGACTATGGCTACACCTTC
TRBJ1-5 TRBV3-1/TRBV3-2 . TRBD1 CASSSGQISNQPQHF TGTGCCAGCAGCTCGGGACAGATTAGCAATCAGCCCCAGCATTTT
TRBJ2-6 TRBV5-5 . . CASSLDAGTGANVLTF TGTGCCAGCAGCTTGGACGCAGGTACTGGGGCCAACGTCCTGACTTTC
TRBJ2-7 TRBV30 . TRBD1 CAWSGQGAFEQYF TGTGCCTGGAGTGGGCAGGGGGCGTTCGAGCAGTACTTC
TRBJ2-5 TRBV18 . TRBD2 CASSPPLAGFRETQYF TGTGCCAGCTCCCCTCCACTAGCGGGATTTAGAGAGACCCAGTACTTC
TRBJ2-3 TRBV10-2 once . CASSVSGALADTQYF TGCGCCAGCAGTGTTTCAGGGGCACTGGCAGATACGCAGTATTTT
TRBJ2-6 TRBV9 . . CASSGGGRDVLTF TGTGCCAGCAGCGGAGGGGGTAGGGACGTCCTGACTTTC
TRBJ2-5 TRBV15 . . CATSKGRGETQYF TGTGCCACCAGCAAGGGCAGGGGAGAGACCCAGTACTTC
TRBJ2-7 TRBV5-1 . TRBD2 CASSLGSSGSSYEQYF TGCGCCAGCAGCTTGGGTTCTAGCGGGAGCTCCTACGAGCAGTACTTC
TRBJ1-3 TRBV3-1/TRBV3-2 . . CASSQGTALRHSGNTIYF TGTGCCAGCAGCCAAGGGACAGCCCTACGCCACTCTGGAAACACCATATATTTT
TRBJ2-1 TRBV27 . . CASSLRGSYNEQFF TGTGCCAGCAGTTTAAGGGGCTCCTACAATGAGCAGTTCTTC
TRBJ1-1 TRBV6-5 many . CASSYGGQNTEAFF TGTGCCAGCAGTTACGGGGGACAGAACACTGAAGCTTTCTTT
TRBJ2-3 TRBV12-3/TRBV12-4 . . CASQITDTQYF TGTGCCAGTCAAATCACAGATACGCAGTATTTT
TRBJ1-5 TRBV7-8 . . CASSLAEGGQPQHF TGTGCCAGCAGCTTAGCCGAGGGTGGGCAGCCCCAGCATTTT
TRBJ2-1 TRBV30 . TRBD2 CAWSEAGTWGGNEQFF TGTGCCTGGAGTGAGGCGGGGACCTGGGGGGGCAATGAGCAGTTCTTC
TRBJ2-1 TRBV28 . . CASSSPRGADFYNEQFF TGTGCCAGCAGTTCCCCCCGGGGAGCGGACTTTTACAATGAGCAGTTCTTC
TRBJ2-7 TRBV28 few . CASRVGGGAYEQYF TGTGCCAGCAGGGTAGGAGGGGGCGCCTACGAGCAGTACTTC
TRBJ2-3 TRBV28 . TRBD2 CASSPTGGGTDTQYF TGTGCCAGCAGTCCAACCGGGGGGGGCACAGATACGCAGTATTTT
TRBJ2-2 TRBV19 . TRBD2 CASSSQTSGKDGELFF TGTGCCAGTAGTTCTCAGACTAGCGGGAAGGACGGGGAGCTGTTTTTT